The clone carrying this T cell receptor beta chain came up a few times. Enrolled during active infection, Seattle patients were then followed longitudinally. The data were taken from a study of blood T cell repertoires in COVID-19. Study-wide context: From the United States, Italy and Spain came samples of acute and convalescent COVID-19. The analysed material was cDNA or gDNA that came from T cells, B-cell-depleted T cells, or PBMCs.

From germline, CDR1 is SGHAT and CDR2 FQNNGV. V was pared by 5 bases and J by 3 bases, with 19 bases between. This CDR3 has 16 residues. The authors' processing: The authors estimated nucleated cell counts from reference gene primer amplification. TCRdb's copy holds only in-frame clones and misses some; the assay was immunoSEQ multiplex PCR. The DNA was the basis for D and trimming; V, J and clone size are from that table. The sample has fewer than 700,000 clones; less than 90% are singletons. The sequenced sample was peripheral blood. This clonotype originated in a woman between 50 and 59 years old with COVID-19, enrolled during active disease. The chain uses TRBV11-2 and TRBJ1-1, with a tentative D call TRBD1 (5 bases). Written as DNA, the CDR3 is TGTGCCAGCAGCCCCCGTAGCCAAGGGGAGGACACTGAAGCTTTCTTT. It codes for CASSPRSQGEDTEAFF.